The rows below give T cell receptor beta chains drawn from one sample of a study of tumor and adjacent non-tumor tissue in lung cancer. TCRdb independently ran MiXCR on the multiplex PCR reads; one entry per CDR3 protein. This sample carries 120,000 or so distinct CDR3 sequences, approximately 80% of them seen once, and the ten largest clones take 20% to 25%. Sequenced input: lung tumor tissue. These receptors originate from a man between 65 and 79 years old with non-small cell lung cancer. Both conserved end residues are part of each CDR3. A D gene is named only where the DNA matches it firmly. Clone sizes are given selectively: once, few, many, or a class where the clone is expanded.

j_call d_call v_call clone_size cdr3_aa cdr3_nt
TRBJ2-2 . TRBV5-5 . CTGSFDSPGELFF TGTACCGGCAGCTTTGACTCTCCCGGGGAGTTGTTTTTT
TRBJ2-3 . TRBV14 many CASSQRGWSTDTQYF TGTGCCAGCAGCCAGAGAGGGTGGTCCACAGATACGCAGTATTTT
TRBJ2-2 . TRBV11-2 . CVSEQAVGTGELFF TGTGTCAGCGAACAGGCAGTAGGCACCGGGGAGCTGTTTTTT
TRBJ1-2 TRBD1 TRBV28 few CVSRRGTAIYGYTF TGTGTCAGCAGGCGTGGGACAGCTATCTATGGCTACACCTTC
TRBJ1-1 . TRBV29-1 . CSVVAERPETSF TGCAGTGTTGTGGCGGAGAGGCCTGAAACTTCCTTT
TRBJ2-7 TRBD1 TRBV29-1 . CSIVTPPGQISYEKYF TGCAGCATCGTCACCCCCCCGGGACAGATATCCTACGAGAAGTACTTC
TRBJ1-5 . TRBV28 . CASSLRGSNQLKHF TGTGCCAGCAGTTTGCGTGGGAGCAATCAGCTCAAGCATTTT
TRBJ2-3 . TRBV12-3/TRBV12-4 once CASRTPGPTGEAHYF TGTGCCAGCAGAACCCCTGGACCAACGGGGGAGGCGCATTATTTT
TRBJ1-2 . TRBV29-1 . CSVLPNQCSGEDGYTF TGCAGCGTCCTCCCCAATCAATGCTCGGGAGAGGATGGCTACACCTTC
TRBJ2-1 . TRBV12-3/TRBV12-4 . CASRPGLSGRREQFF TGTGCCAGCAGACCCGGACTATCGGGGCGCAGGGAACAGTTCTTC
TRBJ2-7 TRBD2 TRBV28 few CTSSLGGVGFYEQYF TGTACCAGCAGTTTGGGAGGGGTCGGGTTCTACGAGCAGTACTTC
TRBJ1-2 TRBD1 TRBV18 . CASSLGQDGYTF TGTGCCAGCTCACTCGGACAGGATGGCTACACCTTC
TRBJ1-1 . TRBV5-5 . CASSVGMNTEALF TGTGCTAGCAGCGTGGGCATGAACACTGAAGCTCTCTTT
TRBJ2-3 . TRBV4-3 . CSSSSSLGTADTRYF TGCTCCAGCAGCTCTAGCCTCGGGACGGCAGATACGCGGTATTTT
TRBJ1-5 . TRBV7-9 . CTSSKSDGSNQPQHF TGTACCAGCAGCAAGAGCGATGGGTCCAATCAGCCCCAGCATTTT
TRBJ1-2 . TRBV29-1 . CSVEDPRQGLSGYTF TGCAGCGTTGAAGACCCCCGGCAGGGCTTAAGCGGTTACACCTTC
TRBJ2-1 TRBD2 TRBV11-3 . CASSHLGTSGSHNEQFF TGTGCCAGCAGCCACCTAGGGACTAGCGGGAGCCACAATGAGCAGTTCTTC
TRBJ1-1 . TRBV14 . CGSSQHWQDEAFF TGTGGCAGCAGCCAACATTGGCAGGACGAAGCTTTCTTT
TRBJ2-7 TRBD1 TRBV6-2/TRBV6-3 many CASSPALNRGPYEQYF TGTGCCAGCAGTCCCGCGCTGAACAGGGGGCCCTACGAGCAGTACTTC
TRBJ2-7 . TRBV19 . CASSGSGEGRQYF TGTGCCAGTAGTGGGTCAGGGGAGGGACGGCAGTACTTC
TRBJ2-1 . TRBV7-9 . CASILAPIWGDNNEHFF TGTGCCAGCATCTTAGCGCCTATCTGGGGGGATAACAATGAGCATTTCTTC
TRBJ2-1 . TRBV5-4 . CTSSFGSRVGNEQFF TGTACTAGCAGCTTTGGGAGCAGGGTGGGGAATGAGCAGTTCTTC
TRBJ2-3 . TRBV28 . CTSSFAGTIDTQYF TGTACCAGCAGTTTTGCGGGAACCATAGATACGCAGTATTTT
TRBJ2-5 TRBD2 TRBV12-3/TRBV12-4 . CANRKSDHSTSGLPQETQYF TGTGCCAACAGAAAAAGCGACCACTCGACTAGCGGGCTTCCCCAGGAGACCCAGTATTTC
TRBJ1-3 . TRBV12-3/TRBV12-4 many CASSLGPSGNTIYF TGTGCCAGCAGTTTAGGCCCTTCCGGAAACACCATATATTTT
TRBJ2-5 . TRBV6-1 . CASSRSGEEIRYF TGTGCCAGCAGTCGGTCAGGGGAAGAGATCCGGTACTTC
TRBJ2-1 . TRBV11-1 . CASSQRPARGAQFF TGTGCGAGCAGCCAACGACCGGCGAGAGGTGCGCAATTCTTC
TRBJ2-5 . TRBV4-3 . CASSQAGGVAQETLYF TGCGCCAGCAGCCAAGCCGGAGGGGTGGCGCAAGAGACCCTGTACTTC
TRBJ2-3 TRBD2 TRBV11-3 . CTSTLREVSTDTQYF TGTACCAGCACCCTTCGGGAGGTAAGCACAGATACGCAGTATTTT
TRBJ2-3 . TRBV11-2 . CTTFVRSTDTHYF TGTACCACGTTTGTTCGGAGCACAGATACGCATTATTTT
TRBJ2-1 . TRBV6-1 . CASILRGGTGSNELFF TGTGCCAGCATCCTAAGGGGGGGCACCGGGTCCAATGAGCTGTTTTTC
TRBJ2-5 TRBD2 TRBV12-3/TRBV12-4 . CASRKGDHPTSGLPQESQYF TGTGCCAGTAGAAAAGGCGACCACCCGACTAGCGGGCTTCCCCAGGAGAGCCAGTACTTC
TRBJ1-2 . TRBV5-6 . CASRLDINYGYSF TGTGCCAGCAGACTGGACATCAACTATGGCTACAGCTTC
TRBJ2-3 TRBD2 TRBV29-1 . CSVHGPAGGGITDTQYF TGCAGCGTCCACGGACCAGCGGGAGGAGGGATCACAGATACGCAGTATTTT
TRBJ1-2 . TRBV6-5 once CASSYWGDTLVYGYTF TGTGCCAGCAGTTACTGGGGGGACACCCTAGTCTATGGCTACACTTTC
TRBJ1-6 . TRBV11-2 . CASSTQSSFNSPLHF TGTGCCAGCAGTACCCAAAGTTCCTTTAATTCACCCCTCCACTTT
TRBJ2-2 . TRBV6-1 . CTISLKGTGELFF TGTACCATTTCCCTTAAGGGGACCGGGGAGTTGTTTTTT
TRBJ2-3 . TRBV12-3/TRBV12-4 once CASSFSIGNIVTDTRYF TGTGCCAGTAGTTTTAGCATAGGGAACATTGTGACTGATACGCGGTATTTT
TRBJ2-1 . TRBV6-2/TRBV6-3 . CASSPTTHYDEQFF TGTGCTAGCAGTCCTACGACACATTACGATGAGCAGTTCTTC
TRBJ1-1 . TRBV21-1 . CARSELSDRATEAFF TGTGCCAGAAGCGAGTTGAGCGACAGGGCCACTGAAGCTTTCTTT
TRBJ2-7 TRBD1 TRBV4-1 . CASSQEQGAYEQYF TGTGCCAGCAGCCAAGAACAGGGGGCCTACGAGCAGTACTTC
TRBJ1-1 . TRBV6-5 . CASRIGTRLVTGAFF TGTGCCAGCAGGATCGGGACACGGTTGGTCACTGGAGCTTTCTTT